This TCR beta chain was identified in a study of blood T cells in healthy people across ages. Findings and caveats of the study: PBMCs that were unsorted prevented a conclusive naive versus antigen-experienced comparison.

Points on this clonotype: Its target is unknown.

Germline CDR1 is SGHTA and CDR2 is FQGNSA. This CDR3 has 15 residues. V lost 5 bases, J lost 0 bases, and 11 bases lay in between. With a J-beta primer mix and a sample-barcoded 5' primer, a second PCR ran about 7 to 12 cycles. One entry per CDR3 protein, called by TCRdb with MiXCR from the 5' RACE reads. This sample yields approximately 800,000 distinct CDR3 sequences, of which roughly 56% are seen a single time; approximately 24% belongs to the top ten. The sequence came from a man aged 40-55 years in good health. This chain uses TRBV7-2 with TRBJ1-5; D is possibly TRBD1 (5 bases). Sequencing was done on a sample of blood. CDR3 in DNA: TGTGCCAGCAGCCCCGGACATCATAGCAATCAGCCCCAGCATTTT. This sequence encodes CASSPGHHSNQPQHF.